This TCR beta chain appears in the sequencing data of a study of T cell responses to AZD1222 COVID-19 vaccine. Study-wide context: Investigators merged groups given second doses at roughly 4 or roughly 12 weeks.

A word on this clone: Its antigen is unidentified.

V lost 0 bases to trimming and J lost 5 bases, with 11 bases between them. This CDR3 has 14 amino acids. Looked up from germline, CDR1 is SGDLS and CDR2 is YYNGEE. Study-wide points: Regions 160-218 and 743-854 dominated among vaccine-associated CD4 TCRs spanning spike. The breadth and depth of Spike-specific TCRs increased once two AZD1222 doses had been given.

Repertoires were generated with immunoSEQ multiplex PCR, while TCRdb's copy carries only in-frame clones and drops some. The table includes tens of thousands of clones, roughly 86% detected once. The rearrangement joins TRBV9 to TRBJ1-1; no firm D call. Material: peripheral blood, obtained on day 0 of AZD1222 vaccination. This TCR derives from an adult in good health. The CDR3 spells CASSVVEGGTEAFF. In DNA form, the CDR3 reads TGTGCCAGCAGCGTAGTCGAGGGAGGAACTGAAGCTTTCTTT. Variable domain in full (rest from reference TRBV9 and TRBJ1-1): DSGVTQTPKHLITATGQRVTLRCSPRSGDLSVYWYQQSLDQGLQFLIQYYNGEERAKGNILERFSAQQFPDLHSELNLSSLELGDSALYFCASSVVEGGTEAFFGQGTRLTVV.